A selection of T cell receptor beta chains follows, all from one sample in a study of T-cell reconstitution after alpha-beta-depleted transplantation in children. TCRdb reprocessed the PCR reads via MiXCR and lists one record per CDR3 protein. This repertoire shows some 87,000 distinct CDR3 sequences, about 16% found once; its top ten account for around 20%. This sample comprised PBMCs, mostly from graft donor cells, obtained 180 days after TCRalphabeta/CD19-depleted stem cell transplant. The source of these receptors is a male patient between 2 and 9 years old who had a stem cell transplant for acute lymphoblastic leukemia, so the T cells may come from the graft donor. Each CDR3 is given with its conserved first and last residue. The D gene is left open where the match is weak. The size entry is marked missing in some rows and otherwise reads once, few, many or a size class.

D: NA; J: TRBJ1-6; size: NA; V: TRBV7-2; CDR3: CASSLGDGYSPLHF; DNA: TGTGCCAGCAGCTTAGGGGACGGATATTCACCCCTCCACTTT
D: NA; J: TRBJ2-7; size: few; V: TRBV7-9; CDR3: CASSFAGLADSYEQYF; DNA: TGTGCCAGCAGCTTTGCCGGACTGGCTGACTCCTACGAGCAGTACTTC
D: NA; J: TRBJ1-3; size: many; V: TRBV7-2; CDR3: CASSLGGAFGPGNTIYF; DNA: TGTGCCAGCAGCTTAGGGGGGGCCTTTGGCCCTGGAAACACCATATATTTT
D: TRBD2; J: TRBJ2-3; size: few; V: TRBV4-3; CDR3: CASSQGSGRADTQYF; DNA: TGCGCCAGCAGCCAAGGGAGCGGGAGAGCAGATACGCAGTATTTT
D: TRBD1; J: TRBJ1-1; size: few; V: TRBV20-1; CDR3: CSARDRRGLAEAFF; DNA: TGCAGTGCTAGAGATCGCAGGGGGCTCGCTGAAGCTTTCTTT
D: TRBD1; J: TRBJ2-4; size: NA; V: TRBV2; CDR3: CASSEFGTGGNIQYF; DNA: TGTGCCAGCAGTGAATTTGGGACAGGGGGCAACATTCAGTACTTC
D: NA; J: TRBJ2-3; size: NA; V: TRBV5-1; CDR3: CASSMVLRDTQYF; DNA: TGCGCCAGCAGCATGGTACTGCGGGATACGCAGTATTTT
D: NA; J: TRBJ2-1; size: NA; V: TRBV11-2; CDR3: CASSPKGLLSNEQFF; DNA: TGTGCCAGCAGCCCTAAGGGACTCCTTAGCAATGAGCAGTTCTTC
D: NA; J: TRBJ2-3; size: NA; V: TRBV5-1; CDR3: CASSLARATDTQYF; DNA: TGCGCCAGCAGCTTGGCTAGGGCCACAGATACGCAGTATTTT
D: TRBD2; J: TRBJ2-7; size: NA; V: TRBV18; CDR3: CASSPLSAGLQYF; DNA: TGTGCCAGCTCACCACTATCAGCGGGGCTGCAGTACTTC
D: NA; J: TRBJ1-5; size: NA; V: TRBV7-2; CDR3: CASSLWDNQPQHF; DNA: TGTGCCAGCAGCTTATGGGACAATCAGCCCCAGCATTTT
D: NA; J: TRBJ1-2; size: few; V: TRBV12-3/TRBV12-4; CDR3: CASSLDGSYGYTF; DNA: TGTGCCAGCAGTTTGGACGGATCCTATGGCTACACCTTC
D: TRBD1; J: TRBJ1-1; size: NA; V: TRBV7-6; CDR3: CASSLAIQGLNTEAFF; DNA: TGTGCCAGCAGCTTAGCAATACAGGGGCTGAACACTGAAGCTTTCTTT
D: NA; J: TRBJ2-7; size: few; V: TRBV6-5; CDR3: CASSYWAGYRYEQYF; DNA: TGTGCCAGCAGTTACTGGGCGGGGTATCGGTACGAGCAGTACTTC
D: NA; J: TRBJ2-5; size: NA; V: TRBV20-1; CDR3: CSARRGIEETQYF; DNA: TGCAGTGCTAGACGGGGGATCGAGGAGACCCAGTACTTC
D: NA; J: TRBJ2-1; size: NA; V: TRBV7-9; CDR3: CASSSPGPFYNEQFF; DNA: TGTGCCAGCAGCTCCCCGGGACCTTTCTACAATGAGCAGTTCTTC
D: NA; J: TRBJ2-6; size: NA; V: TRBV7-9; CDR3: CASSQTGAGANVLTF; DNA: TGTGCCAGCAGCCAGACCGGGGCCGGGGCCAACGTCCTGACTTTC
D: NA; J: TRBJ2-7; size: many; V: TRBV27; CDR3: CASGRDEQYF; DNA: TGTGCCAGCGGCCGCGACGAGCAGTACTTC
D: NA; J: TRBJ2-7; size: few; V: TRBV6-1; CDR3: CASNSHGQGPGEQYF; DNA: TGTGCCAGCAACTCCCACGGGCAGGGGCCGGGCGAGCAGTACTTC
D: TRBD2; J: TRBJ2-1; size: NA; V: TRBV29-1; CDR3: CSVEGTSEQYNEQFF; DNA: TGCAGCGTTGAAGGGACTAGTGAGCAATACAATGAGCAGTTCTTC
D: TRBD2; J: TRBJ2-7; size: NA; V: TRBV7-2; CDR3: CASSLTSGAYEQYF; DNA: TGTGCCAGCAGCTTAACCAGCGGGGCCTACGAGCAGTACTTC
D: NA; J: TRBJ2-7; size: few; V: TRBV7-6; CDR3: CASSPSAGAGEQYF; DNA: TGTGCCAGCAGCCCATCGGCAGGGGCAGGCGAGCAGTACTTC
D: TRBD1; J: TRBJ2-7; size: NA; V: TRBV6-7; CDR3: CASDYDRVLPTYEQYF; DNA: TGTGCCAGCGACTACGACAGGGTGCTCCCTACCTACGAGCAGTACTTC
D: TRBD2; J: TRBJ2-1; size: few; V: TRBV6-2/TRBV6-3; CDR3: CASSNRRIAGDEQFF; DNA: TGTGCCAGCAGTAATCGACGAATAGCGGGGGATGAGCAGTTCTTC
D: NA; J: TRBJ2-2; size: NA; V: TRBV6-5; CDR3: CASSWTLNTGELFF; DNA: TGTGCCAGCAGTTGGACCCTAAACACCGGGGAGCTGTTTTTT
D: NA; J: TRBJ1-3; size: few; V: TRBV19; CDR3: CASRWDAFVENTIYF; DNA: TGTGCCAGTAGGTGGGACGCCTTCGTCGAAAACACCATATATTTT
D: NA; J: TRBJ1-3; size: NA; V: TRBV5-1; CDR3: CASTRTPGNTIYF; DNA: TGCGCCAGCACCCGGACGCCTGGAAACACCATATATTTT
D: TRBD1; J: TRBJ1-2; size: many; V: TRBV5-1; CDR3: CASSSAGQYGYTF; DNA: TGCGCCAGCAGCTCGGCGGGACAGTATGGCTACACCTTC
D: TRBD1; J: TRBJ1-2; size: NA; V: TRBV6-5; CDR3: CASSSRQGAAANYGYTF; DNA: TGTGCCAGCAGTTCTCGACAGGGAGCAGCTGCTAACTATGGCTACACCTTC
D: NA; J: TRBJ2-5; size: few; V: TRBV7-9; CDR3: CASSSYREETQYF; DNA: TGTGCCAGCAGCTCGTACAGGGAAGAGACCCAGTACTTC
D: TRBD2; J: TRBJ2-1; size: medium-sized; V: TRBV12-3/TRBV12-4; CDR3: CASSPPGTRFRNEQFF; DNA: TGTGCCAGCAGTCCCCCCGGGACTAGGTTCCGCAATGAGCAGTTCTTC
D: TRBD1; J: TRBJ2-3; size: many; V: TRBV4-3; CDR3: CASSQDRGTGGGDTQYF; DNA: TGCGCCAGCAGCCAAGACAGGGGTACAGGGGGAGGAGATACGCAGTATTTT
D: NA; J: TRBJ1-2; size: NA; V: TRBV19; CDR3: CASSNPLYGYTF; DNA: TGTGCCAGTAGTAATCCGCTCTATGGCTACACCTTC
D: NA; J: TRBJ1-5; size: once; V: TRBV6-1; CDR3: CASGGSLTQHF; DNA: TGTGCCAGCGGCGGATCTTTGACCCAGCATTTT
D: TRBD1; J: TRBJ1-1; size: few; V: TRBV15; CDR3: CATSRDPPGGTFF; DNA: TGTGCCACCAGCAGAGATCCTCCAGGGGGGACTTTCTTT
D: NA; J: TRBJ2-5; size: NA; V: TRBV6-5; CDR3: CASSYSMQGETQYF; DNA: TGTGCCAGCAGTTACTCGATGCAGGGTGAGACCCAGTACTTC
D: TRBD2; J: TRBJ2-1; size: few; V: TRBV5-1; CDR3: CASSLGSGGYNEQFF; DNA: TGCGCCAGCAGCTTGGGGTCGGGGGGGTACAATGAGCAGTTCTTC
D: NA; J: TRBJ2-7; size: few; V: TRBV5-1; CDR3: CASSLAGRVAYEQYF; DNA: TGCGCCAGCAGCTTGGCTGGCAGGGTGGCCTACGAGCAGTACTTC
D: NA; J: TRBJ2-1; size: few; V: TRBV27; CDR3: CASSLADRDYNEQFF; DNA: TGTGCCAGCAGTTTGGCGGACCGAGACTACAATGAGCAGTTCTTC
D: TRBD2; J: TRBJ2-1; size: NA; V: TRBV12-3/TRBV12-4; CDR3: CASSYNGLAGGTDEQFF; DNA: TGTGCCAGCAGCTACAACGGACTAGCGGGGGGAACCGATGAGCAGTTCTTC
D: NA; J: TRBJ2-3; size: many; V: TRBV7-2; CDR3: CASSPASNTQYF; DNA: TGTGCCAGCAGCCCCGCTAGCAATACGCAGTATTTT
D: NA; J: TRBJ2-5; size: many; V: TRBV7-9; CDR3: CASSSPHRETQYF; DNA: TGTGCCAGCAGCTCCCCCCATCGGGAGACCCAGTACTTC
D: NA; J: TRBJ1-4; size: few; V: TRBV12-3/TRBV12-4; CDR3: CASSPVRTGNEKLFF; DNA: TGTGCCAGCAGTCCTGTGAGGACGGGTAATGAAAAACTGTTTTTT
D: NA; J: TRBJ2-2; size: NA; V: TRBV12-3/TRBV12-4; CDR3: CTSAPSVGTAGELFF; DNA: TGTACCAGCGCCCCCTCTGTTGGGACCGCCGGGGAGCTGTTTTTT
D: NA; J: TRBJ2-2; size: few; V: TRBV20-1; CDR3: CSASAPGGELFF; DNA: TGCAGTGCTAGCGCACCCGGAGGGGAGCTGTTTTTT
D: NA; J: TRBJ1-2; size: few; V: TRBV19; CDR3: CASSIDRGYTF; DNA: TGTGCCAGTAGTATTGACAGGGGCTACACCTTC